This T cell receptor (beta chain) stems from a study of OX40 agonist ivuxolimab in advanced cancers. For the study at large: Patients were roughly 81% male with ages about 23 to 90, mean 60. Regarding the study as a whole: In the 0.1 to 3.0 mg/kg range, CD4+ and CD8+ blood T cells had expanded clonally by week 6. In CD8+ T cells, expanded clones were on average more numerous than in CD4+.

Sequencing was performed with immunoSEQ multiplex PCR; in TCRdb, only in-frame clones are kept and a portion is missing. The sample consists of about 82,000 clones, 75% to 90% of them appearing once. V gave up 0 bases and J gave up 5 bases, with 16 bases separating them. The germline V gene has CDR1 SGHTA and CDR2 FQGTGA. The CDR3 loop spans 16 amino acids. This clone was seen only once. Its antigen is unidentified. The origin of this receptor is an adult with an advanced solid tumor such as melanoma, head and neck, liver or kidney cancer. The sample in question was CD4+ or CD8+ T cells sorted from blood, obtained in a trial of the OX40 agonist ivuxolimab. The V and J genes are TRBV7-3 and TRBJ1-2; weak D call: TRBD1 (5 bases). CDR3 in amino acids: CASSLTGPGTGYGYTF. As DNA, the CDR3 is TGTGCCAGCAGCTTAACGGGCCCCGGGACCGGGTATGGCTACACCTTC. Drawing the rest from reference TRBV7-3 and TRBJ1-2, the complete variable domain is GAGVSQTPSNKVTEKGKYVELRCDPISGHTALYWYRQSLGQGPEFLIYFQGTGAADDSGLPNDRFFAVRPEGSVSTLKIQRTERGDSAVYLCASSLTGPGTGYGYTFGSGTRLTVV.